Listed below are T cell receptor beta chains from one sample, sequenced in a study of T cell responses to AZD1222 COVID-19 vaccine. Assay: immunoSEQ multiplex PCR; the TCRdb copy retains only in-frame clones and omits some. The data contain roughly 100,000 clones, approximately 88% of them singletons. Here the sequenced sample was peripheral blood, taken on day 0 of AZD1222 vaccination. The origin of the receptors is an adult in good health. CDR3s leave out the opening cysteine and the closing phenylalanine or tryptophan.

V gene: TRBV12-3/TRBV12-4
J gene: TRBJ1-1
CDR3 protein: ASSYPLNTEAF

V gene: TRBV7-2
J gene: TRBJ1-5
CDR3 protein: ASSLRGLDRRDQPQH

V gene: TRBV3-1/TRBV3-2
J gene: TRBJ1-5
CDR3 protein: ASSQDTVNNQPQH

V gene: TRBV7-9
J gene: TRBJ1-3
CDR3 protein: ASSLPRGGSGNTIY

V gene: TRBV7-2
J gene: TRBJ2-1
CDR3 protein: ASSQPGTNSYNEQF

V gene: TRBV4-3
J gene: TRBJ2-2
CDR3 protein: ASSQNPSTNTGELF

V gene: TRBV7-2
J gene: TRBJ1-2
CDR3 protein: ASSLGETDGYT

V gene: TRBV4-3
J gene: TRBJ2-1
CDR3 protein: ASSRFWALSSSSYNEQF

V gene: TRBV10-1
J gene: TRBJ1-4
CDR3 protein: ASSENRGKLF

V gene: TRBV4-3
J gene: TRBJ1-4
CDR3 protein: ASSRLQGGGEKLF

V gene: TRBV27
J gene: TRBJ2-1
CDR3 protein: ASSLWTSGGLYNEQF

V gene: TRBV21-1
J gene: TRBJ1-4
CDR3 protein: ASSKGSLNEKLF

V gene: TRBV7-9
J gene: TRBJ2-7
CDR3 protein: ASARSGEQY

V gene: TRBV19
J gene: TRBJ1-2
CDR3 protein: ASSKRQGRFYGYT

V gene: TRBV6-5
J gene: TRBJ1-1
CDR3 protein: ASSYSPRFDTEAF

V gene: TRBV7-2
J gene: TRBJ1-2
CDR3 protein: ASSLEQGASGYT

V gene: TRBV9
J gene: TRBJ2-5
CDR3 protein: ASSVEAVEETQY

V gene: TRBV10-3
J gene: TRBJ1-5
CDR3 protein: AISESWPSQSNQPQH

V gene: TRBV28
J gene: TRBJ1-5
CDR3 protein: ASSRQGGSNQPQH

V gene: TRBV7-2
J gene: TRBJ1-6
CDR3 protein: ASSGSSYNSPLH

V gene: TRBV7-2
J gene: TRBJ1-3
CDR3 protein: ASSFSSGSGNTIY

V gene: TRBV19
J gene: TRBJ1-1
CDR3 protein: ASSIAFGGYRGTEAF

V gene: TRBV7-9
J gene: TRBJ1-1
CDR3 protein: ASSSGAEAF

V gene: TRBV7-9
J gene: TRBJ1-2
CDR3 protein: ASSLEADRALGYT

V gene: TRBV18
J gene: TRBJ1-1
CDR3 protein: ASSPAVRQGSTEAF

V gene: TRBV19
J gene: TRBJ2-7
CDR3 protein: ASMGGLTYEQY

V gene: TRBV3-1/TRBV3-2
J gene: TRBJ2-1
CDR3 protein: ASSHFSGHVANEQF

V gene: TRBV7-8
J gene: TRBJ2-7
CDR3 protein: ASSLGLAGEQY

V gene: TRBV3-1/TRBV3-2
J gene: TRBJ1-2
CDR3 protein: ASSQDGAGVDYGYT

V gene: TRBV24-1
J gene: TRBJ2-2
CDR3 protein: AISQGPNTGELF

V gene: TRBV5-1
J gene: TRBJ2-7
CDR3 protein: ASSLSTRNYEQY

V gene: TRBV29-1
J gene: TRBJ1-1
CDR3 protein: SVGGYTEAF

V gene: TRBV6-5
J gene: TRBJ1-3
CDR3 protein: ASSYSGGTSGNTIY

V gene: TRBV28
J gene: TRBJ1-5
CDR3 protein: MAGTGSGQPQH

V gene: TRBV19
J gene: TRBJ1-4
CDR3 protein: ASRTYSVGATNEKLF

V gene: TRBV11-2
J gene: TRBJ1-2
CDR3 protein: ASSFTGERGYT

V gene: TRBV5-1
J gene: TRBJ2-3
CDR3 protein: ASSLVGADTQY

V gene: TRBV4-1
J gene: TRBJ1-1
CDR3 protein: ASSPQIATEAF

V gene: TRBV28
J gene: TRBJ2-7
CDR3 protein: ASSFGEGVNYEQY

V gene: TRBV3-1/TRBV3-2
J gene: TRBJ2-7
CDR3 protein: ASSQPGQGVEEQY

V gene: TRBV29-1
J gene: TRBJ1-2
CDR3 protein: SGLQGRGYT

V gene: TRBV6-5
J gene: TRBJ1-4
CDR3 protein: ASRSWGPREKLF

V gene: TRBV28
J gene: TRBJ2-5
CDR3 protein: ASSLSQEETQY

V gene: TRBV6-5
J gene: TRBJ2-7
CDR3 protein: ATKLFYEQY

V gene: TRBV18
J gene: TRBJ1-1
CDR3 protein: ASSPPVMGDTEAF

V gene: TRBV4-2
J gene: TRBJ2-7
CDR3 protein: ASSQSRSGGTYYEQY

V gene: TRBV6-1
J gene: TRBJ2-5
CDR3 protein: ASSERQGTQETQY

V gene: TRBV9
J gene: TRBJ1-1
CDR3 protein: ASSAAEWRANTEAF

V gene: TRBV9
J gene: TRBJ2-1
CDR3 protein: ASSVSLRENEQF

V gene: TRBV14
J gene: TRBJ1-2
CDR3 protein: ASSQVQGAYGYT

V gene: TRBV20-1
J gene: TRBJ1-1
CDR3 protein: SASWGAQETEAF

V gene: TRBV5-4
J gene: TRBJ1-2
CDR3 protein: ASSLEGRDGYT

V gene: TRBV19
J gene: TRBJ1-1
CDR3 protein: ASMVLGITEAF

V gene: TRBV19
J gene: TRBJ1-6
CDR3 protein: ASSIFLTVNSPLH

V gene: TRBV27
J gene: TRBJ1-1
CDR3 protein: ASSLIPAGNTEAF

V gene: TRBV10-3
J gene: TRBJ2-3
CDR3 protein: AISEPVPDTQY

V gene: TRBV25-1
J gene: TRBJ2-1
CDR3 protein: ASSEYGMGEQF

V gene: TRBV29-1
J gene: TRBJ1-4
CDR3 protein: SARQGQGGEKLF

V gene: TRBV28
J gene: TRBJ1-5
CDR3 protein: ASRPTLGGNQPQH